The 30 T cell receptor beta chains below all came from one sample that was sequenced in a study of blood T cell repertoires in COVID-19. Measured with immunoSEQ multiplex PCR; TCRdb has only the in-frame clones, and not every one. The sample shows about 60,000 clones, about 83% of them seen only once. Sample: peripheral blood. The receptors shown here come from a human donor in a cohort sampled during active COVID-19.

The chain joins TRBV5-1 to TRBJ2-1; 7 positions agree with TRBD2. The CDR3 has 14 amino acids. The V segment lost 4 bases and the J segment 7 bases; nucleotides outside the gene matches: 8. Germline CDR1 is SGHRS and CDR2 is YFSETQ. CDR3 region: CASSPTTSENEQFF. In DNA, the CDR3 is TGCGCCAGCAGCCCAACAACTAGCGAGAATGAGCAGTTCTTC.

The chain employs TRBV3-1 (or the pseudogene TRBV3-2) and TRBJ1-1; D remains unclear. V lost 6 bases and J lost 5, with 13 bases in between. Germline V gene sequence: CDR1 LGHDT, CDR2 YNNKEL (reference sequence). The CDR3 totals 13 residues. This CDR3 is CASRPDIFTEAFF. CDR3 coding DNA: TGTGCCAGCAGACCAGACATTTTTACTGAAGCTTTCTTT.

The chain employs TRBV7-2 and TRBJ2-7; D may be TRBD1 (8 bases). The germline V and J ends were trimmed by 5 bases and 3 bases, with 14 bases remaining between them. This CDR3 contains 14 residues. Germline-derived CDR1 and CDR2 are SGHTA and FQGNSA. The CDR3 DNA reads TGTGCCAGCAGCCCACAGGGGGGGGACTACGAGCAGTACTTC. This encodes CASSPQGGDYEQYF.

This clone has only a few counts. This rearrangement joins TRBV7-2 to TRBJ2-7, with D possibly matching TRBD2 (5 bases). The CDR3 length is 15 residues. V was cut by 4 bases and J by 3 bases, with 16 bases left in between. Germline V gives CDR1 SGHTA, CDR2 FQGNSA. CDR3 amino acids: CASSYGLAVNYEQYF. The CDR3 nucleotides are TGTGCCAGCAGCTATGGACTTGCCGTTAACTACGAGCAGTACTTC.

The J gene is TRBJ1-2, the V gene TRBV29-1; D gene unclear. The germline V gene has CDR1 SQVTM and CDR2 ANQGSEA. The CDR3 has 12 residues. Trimming left V 5 bases short and J 2 bases short, with 9 bases between. The CDR3: CSVLEGNYGYTF. CDR3 coding DNA: TGCAGCGTTTTGGAGGGAAACTATGGCTACACCTTC.

The rearrangement joins TRBV24-1 to TRBJ2-1; TRBD1 matches 11 bases. Germline V CDR1 and CDR2: KGHDR, SFDVKD. The CDR3 is 15 amino acids. The junction had 7 bases not matched to a gene; V was cut back by 5 bases and J by 8 bases. CDR3 sequence reads: CATSGEDRGQHEQFF. CDR3 nucleotide sequence: TGTGCCACCAGTGGCGAGGACAGGGGGCAACATGAGCAGTTCTTC.

The V and J genes are TRBV30 and TRBJ1-5; D call uncertain. This CDR3 comprises 15 residues. With 3 bases removed from V and 0 bases from J, the gap between germline ends came to 12 bases. Germline V gene sequence: CDR1 GTSNPN, CDR2 SVGIG (reference sequence). The DNA for the CDR3 is TGTGCCTGGAGCTCGACTTTGTATAGCAATCAGCCCCAGCATTTT. Translated, it gives CAWSSTLYSNQPQHF. The full variable domain, completed using reference TRBV30 and TRBJ1-5, is SQTIHQWPATLVQPVGSPLSLECTVEGTSNPNLYWYRQAAGRGLQLLFYSVGIGQISSEVPQNLSASRPQDRQFILSSKKLLLSDSGFYLCAWSSTLYSNQPQHFGDGTRLSIL.

This sequence joins TRBV27 and TRBJ1-4; D is perhaps TRBD1 (5 bases). V was cut by 10 bases and J by 0 bases, with 18 bases left in between. This CDR3 is built from 16 residues. Germline CDR1 is MNHEY and CDR2 is SMNVEV (reference sequence). The CDR3 DNA reads TGTGCCACCCGCATGGGGGGGACCGCAACTAATGAAAAACTGTTTTTT. Translating it yields CATRMGGTATNEKLFF. Full variable domain (outside the CDR3, taken from reference TRBV27 and TRBJ1-4): EAQVTQNPRYLITVTGKKLTVTCSQNMNHEYMSWYRQDPGLGLRQIYYSMNVEVTDKGDVPEGYKVSRKEKRNFPLILESPSPNQTSLYFCATRMGGTATNEKLFFGSGTQLSVL.

V gene TRBV2 combines with J gene TRBJ1-5; 8 nucleotides match TRBD1. The CDR3 is made up of 14 amino acids. Trimming removed 3 bases from V and 5 bases from J; junction bases left unmatched: 3. Looked up from germline, CDR1 is SNHLY and CDR2 is FYNNEI. The DNA for the CDR3 is TGTGCCAGCAGTGAGGACAGGGCCTATCAGCCCCAGCATTTT. Translated, it gives CASSEDRAYQPQHF.

The chain combines TRBV30 with TRBJ1-1, with D maybe TRBD1 (6 bases). Germline V gene lookup returns CDR1 GTSNPN and CDR2 SVGIG (reference sequence). Trimming left V 2 bases short and J 6 bases short, with 13 bases between. This CDR3 contains 13 residues. CDR3 residues: CAWSLTGTAEAFF. The CDR3 nucleotides read TGTGCCTGGAGTCTAACAGGGACGGCTGAAGCTTTCTTT. The variable domain in full, with the rest retrieved from reference TRBV30 and TRBJ1-1, is SQTIHQWPATLVQPVGSPLSLECTVEGTSNPNLYWYRQAAGRGLQLLFYSVGIGQISSEVPQNLSASRPQDRQFILSSKKLLLSDSGFYLCAWSLTGTAEAFFGQGTRLTVV.

The chain is built from TRBV7-9 and TRBJ1-2, with a tentative D call TRBD1 (6 bases). The V end was cut by 11 bases, the J end by 6 bases, with 19 bases between. This CDR3 comprises 13 residues. Germline assignment: CDR1 SEHNR and CDR2 FQNEAQ (reference sequence). Here the CDR3 DNA reads TGTGCCTCCCAGCGGGAGGGGGAGAATGGCTACACCTTC. Translating it yields CASQREGENGYTF.

The rearrangement joins TRBV5-1 to TRBJ2-1, with 8 bases matching TRBD1. The V segment lost 7 bases and the J segment 8 bases; nucleotides outside the gene matches: 14. This CDR3 spans 15 amino acids. Per the germline V gene, CDR1 is SGHRS and CDR2 is YFSETQ. The DNA of the CDR3 is TGCGCCAGCCAGACCGGCCAGGGGGCAGTTTATGAGCAGTTCTTC. It is translated as CASQTGQGAVYEQFF. Based on the CDR3 plus reference TRBV5-1 and TRBJ2-1, the full variable domain is KAGVTQTPRYLIKTRGQQVTLSCSPISGHRSVSWYQQTPGQGLQFLFEYFSETQRNKGNFPGRFSGRQFSNSRSEMNVSTLELGDSALYLCASQTGQGAVYEQFFGPGTRLTVL.

CDR3 region: CASSLVTGGEQFF. CDR3 sequence (DNA): TGTGCCAGCAGCTTGGTTACAGGGGGTGAGCAGTTCTTC. This chain links TRBV5-4 with TRBJ2-1, with 8 bases identical to TRBD1. This CDR3 is built from 13 residues. Germline assignment: CDR1 SGHNT and CDR2 YYREEE (reference sequence). Unmatched junction bases numbered 2, after V lost 0 bases and J lost 9 bases.

This chain joins TRBV11-3 and TRBJ1-6; no clear D. V lost 0 bases and J 4 bases, leaving 13 bases between the germline ends. Germline CDR1 is SGHNT and CDR2 is YENEEA. The CDR3 covers 17 residues. CDR3 nucleotides: TGTGCCAGCAGCTTAGATCACGGTCGGACTTATAATTCACCCCTCCACTTT. This gives the protein CASSLDHGRTYNSPLHF. Using reference TRBV11-3 and TRBJ1-6 for the parts outside the CDR3, the full variable domain is EAGVVQSPRYKIIEKKQPVAFWCNPISGHNTLYWYLQNLGQGPELLIRYENEEAVDDSQLPKDRFSAERLKGVDSTLKIQPAELGDSAVYLCASSLDHGRTYNSPLHFGNGTRLTVT.

This chain uses TRBV27 with TRBJ2-3; unclear D gene. The CDR3 sequence is 13 residues long. Trimming pared 3 bases from V and 2 bases from J, leaving 6 bases between. The germline CDR1 and CDR2 sequences are MNHEY and SMNVEV (reference sequence). The CDR3 sequence: CASSFPSTDTQYF. In DNA, the CDR3 is TGTGCCAGCAGTTTTCCCTCCACAGATACGCAGTATTTT.

The genes are TRBV7-3 and TRBJ1-1; 8 bases are a match to TRBD1. Germline lookup yields CDR1 SGHTA and CDR2 FQGTGA. V lost 3 bases to trimming and J lost 3 bases; unmatched junction nucleotides: 6. The CDR3 has 15 amino acids. This CDR3 is CASSFGTGLDTEAFF. DNA for the CDR3: TGTGCCAGCAGCTTCGGGACAGGCTTGGACACTGAAGCTTTCTTT.

This chain connects TRBV6-6 to TRBJ1-6, with 7 nucleotides matching TRBD1. The CDR3 extends over 15 amino acids. CDR1 is MNHNY, CDR2 SVGAGI, per germline (reference sequence). J gave up 4 bases and V 6 bases, and 6 bases lay outside the gene matches. Written as DNA, the CDR3 is TGTGCCAGCAGCACCCGGGACAGTTATAATTCACCCCTCCACTTT. Protein sequence: CASSTRDSYNSPLHF.

V and J are TRBV28 and TRBJ1-6; D ambiguous. V was shortened by 8 bases and J by 5 bases, with 16 bases between the two germline ends. The CDR3 contains 15 residues. Germline CDR1 and CDR2: MDHEN and SYDVKM. CDR3 nucleotides: TGTGCCAGCCGTACGAGTGGCGGAAATAATTCACCCCTCCACTTT. As protein: CASRTSGGNNSPLHF.

This rearrangement joins TRBV2 to TRBJ2-7, with D perhaps matching TRBD2 (6 bases). V was cut by 3 bases and J by 7 bases, with 13 bases left in between. This CDR3 comprises 13 residues. Germline V lookup: CDR1 SNHLY, CDR2 FYNNEI. As DNA, the CDR3 is TGTGCCAGCAGTGAGGCCCCCGCGGGGGAGCAGTACTTC. It translates to CASSEAPAGEQYF. The full variable domain, with the rest looked up from reference TRBV2 and TRBJ2-7, is EPEVTQTPSHQVTQMGQEVILRCVPISNHLYFYWYRQILGQKVEFLVSFYNNEISEKSEIFDDQFSVERPDGSNFTLKIRSTKLEDSAMYFCASSEAPAGEQYFGPGTRLTVT.

The J gene is TRBJ2-3, the V gene TRBV5-1, with D possibly being TRBD1 (5 bases). The germline gives CDR1 SGHRS, CDR2 YFSETQ. V lost 4 bases, J lost 3 bases, and 12 bases lay in between. The CDR3 extends over 14 amino acids. The CDR3 protein is CASSPTQGTDTQYF. For the CDR3, the DNA is TGCGCCAGCAGCCCCACCCAGGGAACAGATACGCAGTATTTT.

DNA for the CDR3: TGTGCCAGCAGCTTAACGTTGGCGGTTCAGTACACAGATACGCAGTATTTT. Translation gives CASSLTLAVQYTDTQYF. The rearrangement links TRBV7-3 to TRBJ2-3, with D uncertain. Germline CDR1 and CDR2: SGHTA and FQGTGA. V was clipped by 0 bases and J by 2 bases, with 15 bases between them. The CDR3 runs 17 residues.

This chain uses TRBV19 with TRBJ1-2; no firm D call. CDR1 LNHDA and CDR2 SQIVND come from the germline V gene (reference sequence). The germline V and J ends were trimmed by 6 bases and 7 bases, with 12 bases remaining between them. This CDR3 has 12 residues. The chain's CDR3 is CASSNQLGGYTF. The CDR3 bases are TGTGCCAGTAGCAATCAGCTAGGTGGCTACACCTTC. Full variable domain (missing parts from reference TRBV19 and TRBJ1-2): DGGITQSPKYLFRKEGQNVTLSCEQNLNHDAMYWYRQDPGQGLRLIYYSQIVNDFQKGDIAEGYSVSREKKESFPLTVTSAQKNPTAFYLCASSNQLGGYTFGSGTRLTVV.

The rearrangement joins TRBV30 to TRBJ1-2; 9 nucleotides agree with TRBD1. The CDR3 totals 14 residues. J lost 2 bases, V lost 8 bases, and 9 bases had no gene match. Germline values: CDR1 GTSNPN, CDR2 SVGIG (reference sequence). CDR3 sequence (DNA): TGTGCCCGGACAGGGGTGACACCCAACTATGGCTACACCTTC. It codes for CARTGVTPNYGYTF. The whole variable domain, filled in from reference TRBV30 and TRBJ1-2, reads SQTIHQWPATLVQPVGSPLSLECTVEGTSNPNLYWYRQAAGRGLQLLFYSVGIGQISSEVPQNLSASRPQDRQFILSSKKLLLSDSGFYLCARTGVTPNYGYTFGSGTRLTVV.

The chain links TRBV5-1 to TRBJ2-5; D is ambiguous. The germline CDR1 and CDR2 sequences are SGHRS and YFSETQ. The germline V and J ends were trimmed by 1 base and 2 bases, with 9 bases remaining between them. CDR3 length: 14 residues. The CDR3 here is CASSLTHTQETQYF. CDR3 sequence (DNA): TGCGCCAGCAGCTTGACCCATACACAAGAGACCCAGTACTTC.

The rearrangement joins TRBV7-9 to TRBJ1-4, with D perhaps matching TRBD1 (5 bases). Germline V gene data show CDR1 as SEHNR and CDR2 as FQNEAQ (reference sequence). Trimming removed 5 bases at V and 8 bases at J, with 15 bases between. The length of the CDR3 is 14 residues. CDR3 bases: TGTGCCAGCAGCGTAGACAGTAAAGGCGAAAAACTGTTTTTT. Its translation is CASSVDSKGEKLFF.

The V call is TRBV2, the J call TRBJ1-5, with D maybe TRBD1 (6 bases). The CDR3 spans 16 residues. CDR1 and CDR2 (germline): SNHLY, FYNNEI. The V end was cut by 4 bases, the J end by 0 bases, with 13 bases between. CDR3 coding DNA: TGTGCCAGCAGTGCCCTCAGGGGAAATAGCAATCAGCCCCAGCATTTT. Amino acid sequence: CASSALRGNSNQPQHF.

The chain joins TRBV30 to TRBJ1-6, with D perhaps matching TRBD1 (5 bases). Trimming cost V 3 bases and J 8 bases, with 11 bases left between them. CDR1 is GTSNPN and CDR2 is SVGIG in the germline V gene (reference sequence). This CDR3 contains 13 residues. Written as DNA, the CDR3 is TGTGCCTGGAGCGTAGGGGTGGATTCACCCCTCCACTTT. Protein product: CAWSVGVDSPLHF.

Of note for this clone: The same CDR3 arises from other DNA sequences in this sample as well. The chain couples TRBV4-3 to TRBJ2-5, with D possibly matching TRBD1 (5 bases). Germline V gene lookup returns CDR1 LGHNA and CDR2 YSLEER. This CDR3 spans 15 amino acids. V gave up 0 bases and J gave up 4 bases, with 12 bases separating them. This CDR3 reads CASSQDHGAGETQYF. The CDR3 DNA reads as TGCGCCAGCAGCCAAGATCATGGGGCTGGAGAGACCCAGTACTTC.

The V and J genes are TRBV19 and TRBJ2-1; 16 bases line up with TRBD2. Germline-derived CDR1 and CDR2 are LNHDA and SQIVND (reference sequence). There are 19 residues in the CDR3. After removal of 8 bases from V and 3 bases from J, the junction contained 13 bases not matched to a gene. The CDR3 nucleotides read TGTGCCAGTTCCCCGGGACTAGCGGGAGGGCTTAGTCTCTACAATGAGCAGTTCTTC. This translates into CASSPGLAGGLSLYNEQFF. Full variable domain (missing parts from reference TRBV19 and TRBJ2-1): DGGITQSPKYLFRKEGQNVTLSCEQNLNHDAMYWYRQDPGQGLRLIYYSQIVNDFQKGDIAEGYSVSREKKESFPLTVTSAQKNPTAFYLCASSPGLAGGLSLYNEQFFGPGTRLTVL.

This clone occurred once. The CDR3: CASTLEGQGASRQFF. Here the CDR3 DNA reads TGTGCCAGCACCCTGGAAGGACAGGGGGCTAGTCGGCAGTTCTTC. The chain carries TRBV2 and TRBJ2-1, with 11 bases fitting TRBD1. Germline V gene lookup returns CDR1 SNHLY and CDR2 FYNNEI. This CDR3 has 15 amino acids. J lost 12 bases, V lost 7 bases, and 14 bases had no gene match.